What follows describes a single TCR beta chain. Its target is unknown. Here immunoSEQ multiplex PCR was the method, and the copy in TCRdb shows in-frame clones only, minus some. The repertoire holds roughly 150,000 clones, with under 90% as singletons. The sample originates from a study of cytomegalovirus exposure and HLA in healthy donors. The CDR3 covers 15 residues. J lost 7 bases, V lost 5 bases, and 14 bases had no gene match. The germline gives CDR1 SGHNT, CDR2 YENEEA. Points from the study as a whole: According to a subsequent analysis, TCR clusters identified in the first cohort showed a tendency to co-occur across the approximately 120 validation repertoires. It was reported that the classifier diagnosed cytomegalovirus status with high specificity and sensitivity in both the original and validation cohorts.

What was sequenced was PBMCs. The chain couples TRBV11-3 to TRBJ2-7; 7 bases line up with TRBD2. The TCR originated in a woman in her late teens or twenties in good health and CMV-seropositive. CDR3 region: CASSLMGGDLEEQYF. The DNA for the CDR3 is TGTGCCAGCAGCCTAATGGGGGGGGACTTAGAGGAGCAGTACTTC.